The 14 T cell receptor beta chains given below trace back to one sample, sequenced in a study of cytomegalovirus exposure and HLA in healthy donors. Primers for the PCR totalled 60 Vbeta and 13 Jbeta. Measured with immunoSEQ multiplex PCR; TCRdb has only the in-frame clones, and not every one. The sample yields 150,000 to 200,000 clones, around 83% seen once. Sample: PBMCs. All receptors derive from a middle-aged woman in good health and CMV-seronegative.

About this clone: No DNA is shown, since the ends of the CDR3 on it are uncertain; the CDR3 is the one TCRdb lists. The chain is built from TRBV4-1 and TRBJ2-1; the D segment call TRBD2 is taken from the table without a DNA check. CDR1 and CDR2 from the germline V gene are MGHRA and YSYEKL. 14 amino acids form the CDR3, both terminal residues included. The CDR3 loop reads CASSQTVAAGAEFF.

This chain connects TRBV7-6 to TRBJ2-5; tentative D call: TRBD2 (6 bases). CDR3 length equals 15 residues. From germline, CDR1 is SGHVS and CDR2 FNYEAQ. The V gene lost 4 bases and the J gene lost 2 bases, with 14 bases spanning the gap. CDR3 DNA: TGTGCCAGCAGCTCGGGACTGAGAAGGCAAGAGACCCAGTACTTC. As protein: CASSSGLRRQETQYF.

The chain couples TRBV14 to TRBJ1-2; 7 nucleotides line up with TRBD1. V shed 10 bases, J shed 5 bases, and the junction held 7 bases outside the gene matches. This CDR3 is 12 amino acids long. Germline V gene sequence: CDR1 SGHDN, CDR2 FVKESK. As DNA, the CDR3 is TGTGCCACGAGTCGGACAGGTTATGGCTACACCTTC. This sequence encodes CATSRTGYGYTF. The full variable domain, with the rest looked up from reference TRBV14 and TRBJ1-2, is EAGVTQFPSHSVIEKGQTVTLRCDPISGHDNLYWYRRVMGKEIKFLLHFVKESKQDESGMPNNRFLAERTGGTYSTLKVQPAELEDSGVYFCATSRTGYGYTFGSGTRLTVV.

This chain links TRBV10-1 with TRBJ2-3; 12 nucleotides align to TRBD2. CDR3 length: 14 amino acids. The ends lost 5 bases at V and 6 bases at J; junction bases unmatched: 3. CDR1 is WNHNN, CDR2 SYGVQD, per germline (reference sequence). CDR3: CASSLAGGPDTQYF. Here the CDR3 DNA reads TGCGCCAGCAGTCTAGCGGGAGGGCCGGATACGCAGTATTTT.

This clone was seen only once. The identical CDR3 is also encoded by other nucleotide sequences in the sample. The chain is built from TRBV19 and TRBJ1-1; 10 bases agree with TRBD1. CDR3 length: 14 amino acids. Germline values: CDR1 LNHDA, CDR2 SQIVND (reference sequence). With V trimmed by 4 bases and J by 5 bases, 4 bases remained unmatched. The CDR3, as DNA: TGTGCCAGTAGTAGAGACAGGGGGCGTACTGAAGCTTTCTTT. The encoded protein is CASSRDRGRTEAFF.

The CDR3 DNA sequence: TGTGCCAGCATTTTCCGGGACAGGGGCTGTGAGCAGTACTTC. Translation gives CASIFRDRGCEQYF. V gene TRBV27 combines with J gene TRBJ2-7, with TRBD1 matching 10 bases. CDR3 size: 14 residues. Germline V gene data show CDR1 as MNHEY and CDR2 as SMNVEV (reference sequence). V gave up 7 bases and J gave up 7 bases; unmatched junction bases: 10.

This clone came up a few times. The CDR3 DNA is TGTGCCAGCAGCGTAGGACAGTCCCCGACCTACGAGCAGTACTTC. Amino acid sequence: CASSVGQSPTYEQYF. The chain links TRBV9 to TRBJ2-7, with D perhaps TRBD1 (5 bases). V was pared by 0 bases and J by 2 bases, with 12 bases between. Germline V gene data show CDR1 as SGDLS and CDR2 as YYNGEE. This CDR3 spans 15 amino acids.

The chain links TRBV7-2 to TRBJ2-7; 10 bases are shared with TRBD2. This CDR3 spans 15 amino acids. V was pared by 1 base and J by 4 bases, with 4 bases of the junction left unmatched. Per germline, CDR1 SGHTA and CDR2 FQGNSA. The CDR3 region has the DNA TGTGCCAGCAGCTTAGGGCTAGCGGGAGAATACGAGCAGTACTTC. This sequence encodes CASSLGLAGEYEQYF.

This clone was seen repeatedly, ten times or more. The chain employs TRBV21-1 and TRBJ2-7; TRBD1 is taken as the D call from the table, unchecked against the DNA. TRBV21-1 is assigned pseudogene status. The CDR3 is 16 residues long. As DNA, the CDR3 is TGTGCCAGCAGCGAGGGGGCAGGGGGGCCATCCTACGAGCAGTACGTC. Translating it yields CASSEGAGGPSYEQYV.

Only a few counts were recorded for this clone. The V gene is TRBV28, the J gene TRBJ1-1; 7 positions agree with TRBD1. V lost 6 bases to trimming and J lost 4 bases; unmatched junction nucleotides: 5. This CDR3 contains 13 residues. Germline V gene lookup returns CDR1 MDHEN and CDR2 SYDVKM. As DNA, the CDR3 is TGTGCCAGCAGACAGGGGTGGGGCACTGAAGCTTTCTTT. It translates to CASRQGWGTEAFF.

This sequence joins TRBV6-5 and TRBJ1-6; possibly TRBD1 for D (5 bases). The CDR3 sequence is 13 residues long. V was pared by 2 bases and J by 8 bases, with 7 bases between. The germline CDR1 and CDR2 sequences are MNHEY and SVGAGI. In DNA, the CDR3 is TGTGCCAGCAGTTACGAAGGGGATTCACCCCTCCACTTT. It codes for CASSYEGDSPLHF.

The DNA of the CDR3 is TGTGCCAGCAGCTTGGCCCCTGCCACAGATACGCAGTATTTT. Its protein is CASSLAPATDTQYF. The chain has TRBV7-3 and TRBJ2-3; no clear D gene. Germline loops: CDR1 SGHTA, CDR2 FQGTGA. The CDR3 has 14 residues. The V end lost 3 bases, the J end lost 2 bases, and 9 bases lay between the germline ends.

This clone has just a few counts. The V call is TRBV19, the J call TRBJ1-2, with TRBD1 matching 7 bases. This CDR3 is built from 13 residues. The V segment lost 3 bases and the J segment 2 bases; nucleotides outside the gene matches: 0. Germline V gives CDR1 LNHDA, CDR2 SQIVND (reference sequence). The CDR3, as DNA: TGTGCCAGTAGTATGGGACAGAACTATGGCTACACCTTC. This sequence encodes CASSMGQNYGYTF.

J is TRBJ2-2 and V is TRBV2; TRBD1 matches 7 bases. The V gene's germline CDR1 is SNHLY and CDR2 FYNNEI. Trimming at V came to 7 bases and at J to 1 base, leaving 6 bases not matched to a gene. The CDR3 sequence is 15 residues long. Here the CDR3 DNA reads TGTGCCAGCAAGAAACAGGGGATGAACACCGGGGAGCTGTTTTTT. It is translated as CASKKQGMNTGELFF.